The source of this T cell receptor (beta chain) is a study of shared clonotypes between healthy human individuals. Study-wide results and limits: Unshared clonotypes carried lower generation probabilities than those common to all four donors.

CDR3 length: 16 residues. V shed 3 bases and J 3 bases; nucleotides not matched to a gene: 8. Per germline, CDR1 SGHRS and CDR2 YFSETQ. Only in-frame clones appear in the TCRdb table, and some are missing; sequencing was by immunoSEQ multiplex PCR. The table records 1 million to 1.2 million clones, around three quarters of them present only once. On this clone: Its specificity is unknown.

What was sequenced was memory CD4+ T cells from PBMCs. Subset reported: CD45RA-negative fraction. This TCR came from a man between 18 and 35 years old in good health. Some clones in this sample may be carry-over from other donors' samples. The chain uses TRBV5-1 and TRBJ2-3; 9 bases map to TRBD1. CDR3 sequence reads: CASSSLGQGTTDTQYF. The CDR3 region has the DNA TGCGCCAGCAGCTCCCTGGGACAGGGTACAACAGATACGCAGTATTTT.